The 7 T cell receptor beta chains given below trace back to one sample, sequenced in a study of blood T cell repertoires in COVID-19. Libraries were prepared by immunoSEQ multiplex PCR; TCRdb keeps only in-frame clonotypes and omits some of them. Among 250,000 to 300,000 clones listed, roughly 88% were seen once. Sample: peripheral blood. These receptors came from a woman aged 25 to 39 who had recovered from COVID-19.

V is TRBV20-1 and J is TRBJ2-7, with TRBD2 identical over 8 bases. This CDR3 is built from 14 residues. Germline assignment: CDR1 DFQATT and CDR2 SNEGSKA (reference sequence). After removal of 3 bases from V and 0 bases from J, the junction contained 4 bases not matched to a gene. CDR3 protein: CSASGSGASYEQYF. The CDR3 bases are TGCAGTGCTAGTGGTAGCGGGGCCTCCTACGAGCAGTACTTC.

This sequence joins TRBV2 and TRBJ1-3; 10 positions match TRBD1. This CDR3 contains 16 residues. Germline V gene data show CDR1 as SNHLY and CDR2 as FYNNEI. After removal of 4 bases from V and 0 bases from J, the junction contained 3 bases not matched to a gene. CDR3 amino acids: CASSVGTGVSGNTIYF. CDR3 in DNA: TGTGCCAGCAGTGTAGGGACAGGGGTCTCTGGAAACACCATATATTTT.

The chain carries TRBV19 and TRBJ1-1, with 9 nucleotides matching TRBD1. Germline assignment: CDR1 LNHDA and CDR2 SQIVND (reference sequence). The CDR3 consists of 14 residues. The junction had 9 bases not matched to a gene; V was cut back by 6 bases and J by 7 bases. The CDR3 loop reads CASRPGTGIREAFF. The DNA of the CDR3 is TGTGCCAGTAGGCCAGGGACAGGGATCCGTGAAGCTTTCTTT. Variable domain in full (rest from reference TRBV19 and TRBJ1-1): DGGITQSPKYLFRKEGQNVTLSCEQNLNHDAMYWYRQDPGQGLRLIYYSQIVNDFQKGDIAEGYSVSREKKESFPLTVTSAQKNPTAFYLCASRPGTGIREAFFGQGTRLTVV.

The chain joins TRBV5-1 to TRBJ1-1; 7 nucleotides line up with TRBD1. Trimming removed 0 bases from V and 1 base from J; junction bases left unmatched: 6. The CDR3 has 16 amino acids. Looked up from germline, CDR1 is SGHRS and CDR2 is YFSETQ. This CDR3 is CASSLGQGEANTEAFF. DNA for the CDR3: TGCGCCAGCAGCTTGGGACAGGGTGAAGCGAACACTGAAGCTTTCTTT.

The V call is TRBV7-9, the J call TRBJ2-5, with D hard to call. V dropped 4 bases and J dropped 0 bases, with 9 bases sitting between them. This CDR3 region has 14 residues. Germline assignment: CDR1 SEHNR and CDR2 FQNEAQ (reference sequence). The CDR3 coding sequence is TGTGCCAGCAGCTCCACGACTTACCAAGAGACCCAGTACTTC. The encoded protein is CASSSTTYQETQYF.

The V and J genes are TRBV5-4 and TRBJ2-5; 8 bases align to TRBD1. Germline V gives CDR1 SGHNT, CDR2 YYREEE (reference sequence). Unmatched junction bases numbered 5, after V lost 2 bases and J lost 5 bases. There are 14 residues in the CDR3. The CDR3 region is CASSFSGGTETQYF. Here the CDR3 DNA reads TGTGCCAGCAGCTTCTCAGGGGGCACGGAGACCCAGTACTTC.

This chain uses TRBV15 with TRBJ2-4; D possibly corresponds to TRBD2 (6 bases). Looked up from germline, CDR1 is LNHNV and CDR2 is YYDKDF (reference sequence). The CDR3 contains 13 residues. V was shortened by 2 bases and J by 11 bases, with 13 bases between the two germline ends. CDR3 protein: CATSRPGTPFQYF. In DNA form, the CDR3 reads TGTGCCACCAGCAGACCCGGGACTCCGTTTCAGTACTTC.